This is a list of T cell receptor beta chains from one sample in a study of cytomegalovirus exposure and HLA in healthy donors. Generated by immunoSEQ multiplex PCR, the TCRdb table keeps only in-frame clones and is missing some. Of about 200,000 clones listed, less than 90% are singletons. Source material: PBMCs. The receptor set was obtained from a woman aged 18 to 35 in good health and CMV-seronegative. The CDR3 runs from the conserved cysteine through the conserved F or W. The D gene is left open where the match is weak. Not every row has a clone size; where given, it reads once, few, many or a size class.

clone_size d_call j_call v_call cdr3_nt cdr3_aa
NA TRBD2 TRBJ2-1 TRBV7-9 TGTGCCAGCAGCTTAGCGCGGGCTAGCGGGTACAATGAGCAGTTCTTC CASSLARASGYNEQFF
NA NA TRBJ1-4 TRBV27 TGTGCCAGCAGTTTGGGGGGAGATGAAAAACTGTTTTTT CASSLGGDEKLFF
NA NA TRBJ2-7 TRBV29-1 TGCAGCGTTGATGGGGGATACGAGCAGTACTTC CSVDGGYEQYF
NA NA TRBJ1-1 TRBV13 TGTGCCAGCAGCCGGGTCGGTAAGAACACTGAAGCTTTCTTT CASSRVGKNTEAFF
NA NA TRBJ1-3 TRBV5-1 TGCGCCAGCAGCTTGATTGGGGAAGGGACTGGAAACACCATATATTTT CASSLIGEGTGNTIYF
NA NA TRBJ2-1 TRBV6-5 TGTGCCAGCAGGCGGGGTAGCTCCTACAATGAGCAGTTCTTC CASRRGSSYNEQFF
NA NA TRBJ2-7 TRBV25-1 TGTGCCAGAAGCGGGACAGCCAAAGAGCAGTACTTC CARSGTAKEQYF
NA NA TRBJ1-2 TRBV2 TGTGCCAGCAGTGAAAAGGTCCAGGGGTCACTATATGGCTACACCTTC CASSEKVQGSLYGYTF
NA TRBD1 TRBJ2-1 TRBV6-6 TGTGCCAGCAGAACCGACGGGACAGGGATACACAATGAGCAGTTCTTC CASRTDGTGIHNEQFF
NA NA TRBJ1-1 TRBV10-3 TGTGCCATCAGTGACCCGACAGCGAACACTGAAGCTTTCTTT CAISDPTANTEAFF
NA NA TRBJ2-7 TRBV4-1 TGCGCCAGCAGCCCCGGATACAACTACGAGCAGTACTTC CASSPGYNYEQYF
NA NA TRBJ2-6 TRBV5-1 TGCGCCAGCAGCTTGTTGGCCCTCTCTGGGGCCAACGTCCTGACTTTC CASSLLALSGANVLTF
NA TRBD2 TRBJ2-7 TRBV7-8 TGTGCCAGCAGCTTAGAACTAGCGGGAGTCTACGAGCAGTACTTC CASSLELAGVYEQYF
once TRBD1 TRBJ2-1 TRBV7-7 TGTGCTAGCGCCGAGGACAGGGGCCACAATGAGCAGTTCTTC CASAEDRGHNEQFF
NA NA TRBJ2-2 TRBV6-5 TGTGCCAGCAGCCAACGTCCGAACACCGGGGAGCTGTTTTTT CASSQRPNTGELFF